Described below is a single T cell receptor (beta chain) sequence and its context. Its cognate antigen is unknown. The data were produced by immunoSEQ multiplex PCR, yet TCRdb's version contains in-frame clones alone and is incomplete. The profile shows 150,000 to 180,000 clones, roughly nine tenths of them singletons. The sample belongs to a study of T cell responses to AZD1222 COVID-19 vaccine. Regarding the study as a whole: Samples come after the peak T cell response, not at day 14. Donors were chiefly white British, with a greater number of females, and clonal diversity was perhaps underestimated. Just a handful of people given AZD1222 tested seropositive at baseline.

There are 14 residues in the CDR3. J lost 8 bases, V lost 5 bases, and 8 bases had no gene match. Looked up from germline, CDR1 is MNHEY and CDR2 is SVGEGT. Sequenced here: peripheral blood, sampled on day 0 of MenACWY control vaccination. This clonotype was sampled from an adult in good health. This sequence joins TRBV6-2 or TRBV6-3 and TRBJ2-1, with 8 bases that match TRBD1. The CDR3 coding sequence is TGTGCCAGCAGTAGCCCCCCGACAGGGGATGAGCAGTTCTTC. Amino acids: CASSSPPTGDEQFF.